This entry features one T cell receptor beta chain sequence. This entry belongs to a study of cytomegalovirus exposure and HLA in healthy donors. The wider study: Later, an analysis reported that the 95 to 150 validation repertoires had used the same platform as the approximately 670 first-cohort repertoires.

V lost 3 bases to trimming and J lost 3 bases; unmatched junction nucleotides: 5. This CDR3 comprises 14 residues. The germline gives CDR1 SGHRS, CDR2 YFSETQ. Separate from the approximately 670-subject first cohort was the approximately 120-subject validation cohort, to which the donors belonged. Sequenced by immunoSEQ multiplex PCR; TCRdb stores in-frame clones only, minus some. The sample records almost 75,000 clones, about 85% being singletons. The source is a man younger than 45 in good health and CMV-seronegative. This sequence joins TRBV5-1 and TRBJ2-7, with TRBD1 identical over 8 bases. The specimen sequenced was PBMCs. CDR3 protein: CASSSGTGNYEQYV. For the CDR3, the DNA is TGCGCCAGCAGCTCCGGGACAGGAAACTACGAGCAGTACGTC.